This T cell receptor (beta chain) stems from a study of OX40 agonist ivuxolimab in advanced cancers. Some clones are missing from TCRdb's copy, which holds only in-frame ones; the method was immunoSEQ multiplex PCR. The sample lists 70,000 or so clones; over 75% were seen once. V was pared by 7 bases and J by 5 bases, with 12 bases of the junction left unmatched. The CDR3 is 16 amino acids. CDR1 and CDR2 from the germline V gene are MNHNY and SVGAGI (reference sequence). The J gene is TRBJ2-1, the V gene TRBV6-6; 9 bases agree with TRBD1. This material consisted of CD4+ or CD8+ T cells sorted from blood, taken in a trial of the OX40 agonist ivuxolimab. This clonotype originated in an adult with an advanced solid tumor such as melanoma, head and neck, liver or kidney cancer. The DNA of the CDR3 is TGTGCCAGCATTCACGGCGGACAGGGGAACAACAATGAGCAGTTCTTC. This codes for CASIHGGQGNNNEQFF.